This TCR beta chain was found in a study of regulatory T cells in long-lasting Graves disease. CDR3 length: 16 amino acids. Germline V gives CDR1 LNHDA, CDR2 SQIVND (reference sequence). V was trimmed by 3 bases and J by 6 bases, leaving 20 bases between them. Documented time point: newly diagnosed GD, antithyroid drugs for less than 3 months. Extracted PBMC RNA gave rise to the TCR library. The TCR beta library used iRepertoire HTBI primers with Arm-PCR amplification of CDR3. TCRdb itself ran the multiplex PCR reads through MiXCR, one entry per CDR3 protein. This table holds over 350,000 distinct CDR3 sequences, around 16% found once. Overall study findings and caveats: Persistent disease was associated with favored TRBV28 usage and with favored use of TRBJ1-2 and TRBJ2-5. Owing to a sample size that was small, accuracy may have been reduced.

This clonotype has a count of ten or more. Its antigen is undetermined. This same sample was also taken into another study, of T cells in Graves' hyperthyroidism and ophthalmopathy. In that study: No ophthalmopathy progression within 18 months constituted stable Graves' hyperthyroidism. The HTBI primer set served for first-round RT-PCR of the TCR CDR3.

The rearrangement uses TRBV19 and TRBJ1-2, with D tentatively TRBD1 (5 bases). The source was peripheral blood mononuclear cells (PBMCs), collected at new diagnosis, from a patient treated with antithyroid drugs. The source is a woman in her thirties or forties with Graves disease. The CDR3 region is CASSILDTGALNGYTF. The DNA of the CDR3 is TGTGCCAGTAGTATCCTGGACACCGGGGCCCTTAATGGCTACACCTTC.